This TCR beta chain comes out of a study of T cell responses to AZD1222 COVID-19 vaccine. Study overall: Samples with a second dose at about 4 or about 12 weeks were pooled together.

The study's findings and limits: Clonal diversity may have been underestimated in mostly white British donors. Baseline seropositivity occurred in only six AZD1222 recipients. Mapped onto spike, vaccine-associated CD4 TCRs spanned it and were dominant at 160-218 and 743-854.

In the case of this clone: The target antigen is unknown.

Using immunoSEQ multiplex PCR, the repertoire was profiled, and TCRdb retains in-frame clones only, with some absent. The sample carries over 50,000 clones, around 85% recorded once. CDR1 and CDR2 from the germline V gene are LGHDT and YNNKEL (reference sequence). This CDR3 contains 15 residues. The germline V and J ends were trimmed by 2 bases and 0 bases, with 8 bases remaining between them. Sequencing was performed on peripheral blood, taken on day 0 of AZD1222 vaccination. V gene TRBV3-1 (or the pseudogene TRBV3-2) combines with J gene TRBJ2-1; D uncertain. The sequence came from an adult in good health. The CDR3 loop reads CASSQPFSSYNEQFF. The CDR3, as DNA: TGTGCCAGCAGCCAACCTTTCTCCTCCTACAATGAGCAGTTCTTC.